Below, 8 T cell receptor beta chains from the same sample are listed, as sequenced in a study of CD8 T cells in ankylosing spondylitis. From the 5' RACE reads, TCRdb called clonotypes with MiXCR, one entry per CDR3 protein. The repertoire holds 200,000 to 300,000 distinct CDR3 sequences, with 10% to 13% as singletons. The sample consisted of blood, either unsorted or a sorted T cell fraction (not recorded which). The source of these receptors is a male donor with ankylosing spondylitis or in good health (not recorded which).

This clonotype was seen at least ten times. The chain links TRBV7-7 to TRBJ2-1, with TRBD1 matching over 10 bases. Germline-derived CDR1 and CDR2 are SSHAT and FNYEAQ (reference sequence). CDR3 length: 13 residues. V dropped 4 bases and J dropped 10; count of bases not matched to a gene: 4. The CDR3 is CASSWDRGGEQFF. The CDR3 bases are TGTGCCAGCAGCTGGGACAGGGGAGGCGAGCAGTTCTTC.

There are many counts of this clonotype. V usage is TRBV29-1 and J usage is TRBJ2-1; 12 nucleotides match TRBD2. Germline loops: CDR1 SQVTM, CDR2 ANQGSEA. V shed 6 bases and J 7 bases; nucleotides not matched to a gene: 10. The CDR3 runs 15 residues. The CDR3: CSVGNLAGGLNEQFF. DNA of the CDR3: TGCAGCGTCGGTAATCTAGCGGGAGGGCTGAATGAGCAGTTCTTC.

This clonotype was seen ten or more times. V usage is TRBV20-1 and J usage is TRBJ1-1; D is uncertain. CDR3 size: 13 residues. V was shortened by 6 bases and J by 0 bases, with 11 bases between the two germline ends. Germline-derived CDR1 and CDR2 are DFQATT and SNEGSKA (reference sequence). The chain's CDR3 is CSAARTVNTEAFF. Here the CDR3 DNA reads TGCAGTGCGGCCCGGACGGTGAACACTGAAGCTTTCTTT.

This clonotype was counted only a few times. V gene TRBV7-2 combines with J gene TRBJ2-3; tentatively, D is TRBD1 (6 bases). Trimming removed 0 bases from V and 0 bases from J, with 7 bases in between. CDR3 length: 15 residues. Germline-derived CDR1 and CDR2 are SGHTA and FQGNSA. CDR3 coding DNA: TGTGCCAGCAGCTTAGCGGGGGCCAGCACAGATACGCAGTATTTT. Translating it yields CASSLAGASTDTQYF. The full variable domain, completed using reference TRBV7-2 and TRBJ2-3, is GAGVSQSPSNKVTEKGKDVELRCDPISGHTALYWYRQSLGQGLEFLIYFQGNSAPDKSGLPSDRFSAERTGGSVSTLTIQRTQQEDSAVYLCASSLAGASTDTQYFGPGTRLTVL.

There are many counts of this clonotype. J is TRBJ2-2 and V is TRBV5-1, with D unresolved. The CDR3 has 14 residues. The V gene's germline CDR1 is SGHRS and CDR2 YFSETQ. Trimming shortened V by 3 bases and J by 3 bases, and 9 bases separated the two germline ends. The CDR3 DNA reads as TGCGCCAGCAGCTACCGGACGGACACCGGGGAGCTGTTTTTT. It is translated as CASSYRTDTGELFF. Full variable domain (rest looked up from reference TRBV5-1 and TRBJ2-2): KAGVTQTPRYLIKTRGQQVTLSCSPISGHRSVSWYQQTPGQGLQFLFEYFSETQRNKGNFPGRFSGRQFSNSRSEMNVSTLELGDSALYLCASSYRTDTGELFFGEGSRLTVL.

The sample holds many counts of this clonotype. The chain uses TRBV12-3 or TRBV12-4 and TRBJ2-3; 7 nucleotides match TRBD1. V was pared by 5 bases and J by 6 bases, with 11 bases of the junction left unmatched. CDR3 size: 15 residues. In DNA form, the CDR3 reads TGTGCCAGCAGTCGCCTAGGCCCACAGGGGGATACGCAGTATTTT. This gives the protein CASSRLGPQGDTQYF.

Turning to this clonotype: With a much larger clone just one base away, this may be a read error. V is TRBV10-3 and J is TRBJ2-3; D gene ambiguous. Germline CDR1 and CDR2: ENHRY and SYGVKD. V was clipped by 6 bases and J by 0 bases, with 4 bases between them. The CDR3 totals 12 residues. The CDR3 DNA reads as TGTGCCATCAGGGCCAGCACAGATACGCAGTATTTT. The encoded protein is CAIRASTDTQYF.

This clonotype was detected ten times or more. The chain is built from TRBV2 and TRBJ1-2; 8 bases agree with TRBD1. Germline V gene data show CDR1 as SNHLY and CDR2 as FYNNEI. J was trimmed by 4 bases and V by 3 bases; bases with no gene match: 7. The CDR3 extends over 15 amino acids. The CDR3: CASSDRIQGVYGYTF. The CDR3 nucleotides read TGTGCCAGCAGTGACCGAATACAGGGGGTCTATGGCTACACCTTC.